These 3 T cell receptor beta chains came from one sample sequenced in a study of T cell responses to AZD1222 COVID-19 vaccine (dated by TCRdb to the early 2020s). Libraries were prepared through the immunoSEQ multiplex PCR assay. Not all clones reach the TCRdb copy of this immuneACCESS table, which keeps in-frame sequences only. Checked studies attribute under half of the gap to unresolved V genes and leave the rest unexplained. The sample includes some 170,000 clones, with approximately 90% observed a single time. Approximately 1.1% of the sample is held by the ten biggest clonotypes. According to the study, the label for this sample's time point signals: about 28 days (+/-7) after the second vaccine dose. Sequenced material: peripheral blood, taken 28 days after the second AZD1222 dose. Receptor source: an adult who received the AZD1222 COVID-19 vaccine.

DNA of the CDR3: TGTGCCAGCAGCTCCACAGGGTTCTATGGCTACACCTTC. It specifies CASSSTGFYGYTF. The chain is built from TRBV7-9 and TRBJ1-2, with D possibly TRBD1 on 6 matching bases. CDR1 is SEHNR, CDR2 FQNEAQ, per germline (reference sequence). The CDR3 covers 13 residues. V was shortened by 4 bases and J by 4 bases, with 10 bases between the two germline ends.

CDR3 residues: CASSLGQRNTEAFF. Here the CDR3 DNA reads TGTGCCAGCAGCTTAGGACAGAGAAACACTGAAGCTTTCTTT. This rearrangement joins TRBV13 to TRBJ1-1, with no clear D. The CDR3 length is 14 residues. Trimming stripped 0 bases from V and 2 bases from J, with 7 bases between. Per the germline V gene, CDR1 is PRHDT and CDR2 is FYEKMQ (reference sequence).

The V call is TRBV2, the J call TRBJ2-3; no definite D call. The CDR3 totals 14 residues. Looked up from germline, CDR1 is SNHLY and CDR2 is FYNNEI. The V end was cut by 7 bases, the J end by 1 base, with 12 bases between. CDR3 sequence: CASIFPGGTDTQYF. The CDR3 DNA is TGTGCCAGCATTTTCCCTGGGGGCACAGATACGCAGTATTTT.